This passage covers 32 T cell receptor beta chains from one sample sequenced in a study of T cell responses to AZD1222 COVID-19 vaccine. Assay used: immunoSEQ multiplex PCR; TCRdb lists only in-frame clones, some missing. The sample lists 140,000 to 150,000 clones, 85% to 95% occurring once. This specimen was peripheral blood, taken after recovery from COVID-19. These receptors all stem from an adult who had recovered from COVID-19.

The table lists this clone with a count of one. The V and J genes are TRBV7-9 and TRBJ2-7, with 8 bases aligning to TRBD2. Germline assignment: CDR1 SEHNR and CDR2 FQNEAQ (reference sequence). The J segment lost 2 bases and the V segment lost 5 bases, leaving 8 bases of the junction unmatched. The CDR3 covers 15 residues. CDR3 DNA sequence: TGTGCCAGCAGCCTCGCCAGCGGGAGCCCCTACGAGCAGTACTTC. Protein sequence: CASSLASGSPYEQYF.

The chain employs TRBV6-1 and TRBJ1-5; D is unclear. The CDR3 extends over 16 amino acids. Trimming cost V 4 bases and J 2 bases, with 15 bases left between them. Germline V gene sequence: CDR1 MNHNS, CDR2 SASEGT. The CDR3 here is CASSASGESGNQPQHF. CDR3 nucleotides: TGTGCCAGCAGTGCCTCAGGTGAATCTGGCAATCAGCCCCAGCATTTT.

The chain is built from TRBV7-2 and TRBJ2-7; 12 nucleotides align to TRBD2. V lost 2 bases and J lost 5; bases outside the gene matches: 4. The CDR3 sequence is 15 residues long. CDR1 is SGHTA and CDR2 is FQGNSA in the germline V gene. CDR3 nucleotide sequence: TGTGCCAGCAGCTTACCCCGGACTAGCGGGAACGAGCAGTACTTC. Translation: CASSLPRTSGNEQYF. Using reference TRBV7-2 and TRBJ2-7 for the parts outside the CDR3, the full variable domain is GAGVSQSPSNKVTEKGKDVELRCDPISGHTALYWYRQSLGQGLEFLIYFQGNSAPDKSGLPSDRFSAERTGGSVSTLTIQRTQQEDSAVYLCASSLPRTSGNEQYFGPGTRLTVT.

The rearrangement uses TRBV5-5 and TRBJ2-1; 12 positions agree with TRBD2. The CDR3 runs to 15 residues. After removal of 5 bases from V and 7 bases from J, the junction contained 7 bases not matched to a gene. From germline, CDR1 is SGHKS and CDR2 YYEKEE (reference sequence). In DNA, the CDR3 is TGTGCCAGCAGTCTAGCGGGAGGGCCAGGGAATGAGCAGTTCTTC. As protein: CASSLAGGPGNEQFF. The full variable domain, its missing parts supplied by reference TRBV5-5 and TRBJ2-1, is DAGVTQSPTHLIKTRGQQVTLRCSPISGHKSVSWYQQVLGQGPQFIFQYYEKEERGRGNFPDRFSARQFPNYSSELNVNALLLGDSALYLCASSLAGGPGNEQFFGPGTRLTVL.

This sequence joins TRBV5-1 and TRBJ2-5; 7 bases align to TRBD2. V dropped 0 bases and J dropped 2; count of bases not matched to a gene: 7. Germline V lookup: CDR1 SGHRS, CDR2 YFSETQ. The CDR3 is 16 residues long. The CDR3 sequence is CASSLGLALNQETQYF. CDR3 coding DNA: TGCGCCAGCAGCTTGGGACTAGCCTTAAATCAAGAGACCCAGTACTTC.

This clone was seen only once. V usage is TRBV5-1 and J usage is TRBJ1-5; 7 bases align to TRBD1. J was trimmed by 4 bases and V by 2 bases; bases with no gene match: 6. The CDR3 runs to 15 residues. Germline V gene data show CDR1 as SGHRS and CDR2 as YFSETQ. Here the CDR3 reads CASSLTTGTNQPQHF. The CDR3 DNA follows: TGCGCCAGCAGCTTAACGACAGGGACTAATCAGCCCCAGCATTTT.

V is TRBV19 and J is TRBJ1-1; D is possibly TRBD1 (6 bases). The germline V gene has CDR1 LNHDA and CDR2 SQIVND (reference sequence). The V gene lost 6 bases and the J gene lost 1 base, with 12 bases spanning the gap. The CDR3 covers 14 residues. The CDR3 reads CASSQGFGNTEAFF. For the CDR3, the DNA is TGTGCCAGTAGCCAGGGGTTCGGGAACACTGAAGCTTTCTTT.

This chain connects TRBV19 to TRBJ2-1; D is uncertain. The germline V and J ends were trimmed by 5 bases and 7 bases, with 15 bases remaining between them. From germline, CDR1 is LNHDA and CDR2 SQIVND (reference sequence). CDR3 length: 14 residues. DNA of the CDR3: TGTGCCAGTAGTCCCCGGGCCGGATCAAATGAGCAGTTCTTC. It specifies CASSPRAGSNEQFF. The full variable domain, in which reference TRBV19 and TRBJ2-1 provide the parts outside the CDR3, is DGGITQSPKYLFRKEGQNVTLSCEQNLNHDAMYWYRQDPGQGLRLIYYSQIVNDFQKGDIAEGYSVSREKKESFPLTVTSAQKNPTAFYLCASSPRAGSNEQFFGPGTRLTVL.

The J gene is TRBJ1-6, the V gene TRBV11-3; D unclear. The V end was cut by 5 bases, the J end by 7 bases, with 15 bases between. The CDR3 is 15 amino acids. The V gene's germline CDR1 is SGHNT and CDR2 YENEEA. Here the CDR3 reads CASSPIVAKNSPLHF. CDR3 bases: TGTGCCAGCAGCCCCATTGTGGCCAAGAATTCACCCCTCCACTTT.

The CDR3, as DNA: TGTGCCAGCAGTCCCGGGAGGGGTAGCAATCAGCCCCAGCATTTT. It specifies CASSPGRGSNQPQHF. The V and J genes are TRBV28 and TRBJ1-5; a weak D match, TRBD1 (5 bases). CDR3 size: 15 residues. Germline V gene data show CDR1 as MDHEN and CDR2 as SYDVKM. With 5 bases removed from V and 0 bases from J, the gap between germline ends came to 11 bases.

The chain has TRBV11-3 and TRBJ2-1; 9 nucleotides line up with TRBD2. CDR3 length equals 15 residues. The V gene end was trimmed by 1 base and the J gene end by 5 bases; junction bases not matched to a gene: 3. Germline V lookup: CDR1 SGHNT, CDR2 YENEEA. The CDR3 nucleotides read TGTGCCAGCAGCTTAGGTAGCGGGAGCGACAATGAGCAGTTCTTC. This gives the protein CASSLGSGSDNEQFF.

This rearrangement joins TRBV3-1 (or the pseudogene TRBV3-2) to TRBJ2-1; D is ambiguous. Germline assignment: CDR1 LGHDT and CDR2 YNNKEL (reference sequence). This CDR3 spans 14 amino acids. Trimming removed 0 bases from V and 9 bases from J, with 12 bases in between. The CDR3 nucleotides read TGTGCCAGCAGCCAAGAATCTAGTTTGGCTGAGCAGTTCTTC. As protein: CASSQESSLAEQFF.

The J gene is TRBJ1-5, the V gene TRBV6-6; D gene unclear. Germline CDR1 reads MNHNY; CDR2 reads SVGAGI (reference sequence). V lost 6 bases to trimming and J lost 1 base, with 10 bases between them. This CDR3 has 14 residues. The CDR3 region has the DNA TGTGCCAGCAGCGAACTTTGGAGCAATCAGCCCCAGCATTTT. Translating it yields CASSELWSNQPQHF.

The count of this clone is one. V gene TRBV2 combines with J gene TRBJ2-7; D may be TRBD2 (6 bases). Germline V gene sequence: CDR1 SNHLY, CDR2 FYNNEI. The CDR3 consists of 13 residues. Trimming took 8 bases from V and 3 from J, leaving 14 bases between them. Here the CDR3 reads CASSYRTNYEQYF. The DNA of the CDR3 is TGTGCCAGCTCTTACCGGACTAACTACGAGCAGTACTTC.

The chain combines TRBV5-1 with TRBJ1-3; 8 bases are a match to TRBD1. The CDR3 sequence is 16 residues long. The germline V gene encodes CDR1 SGHRS and CDR2 YFSETQ. The V and J ends lost 0 bases and 0 bases, in that order; junction bases with no gene match: 2. The CDR3 DNA is TGCGCCAGCAGCTTGGGGACAGGGACCTCTGGAAACACCATATATTTT. It specifies CASSLGTGTSGNTIYF.

The chain uses TRBV5-8 and TRBJ1-2; no definite D call. Trimming removed 2 bases at V and 5 bases at J, with 7 bases between. Germline-derived CDR1 and CDR2 are SGHTS and YDEGEE. The CDR3 sequence is 12 residues long. CDR3 residues: CASSFQPYGYTF. The CDR3 DNA reads as TGTGCCAGCAGCTTTCAGCCGTATGGCTACACCTTC.

The chain combines TRBV24-1 with TRBJ2-3, with D perhaps given as TRBD1 or TRBD2 (5 bases each). Trimming shortened V by 6 bases and J by 0 bases, and 12 bases separated the two germline ends. CDR3 length: 15 amino acids. The germline V gene encodes CDR1 KGHDR and CDR2 SFDVKD. CDR3 in DNA: TGTGCCACCAGTCGGGACGACACTAGCACAGATACGCAGTATTTT. The encoded protein is CATSRDDTSTDTQYF.

J is TRBJ2-7 and V is TRBV12-3 or TRBV12-4; D is ambiguous. Trimming pared 6 bases from V and 3 bases from J, leaving 6 bases between. CDR3 length equals 11 residues. DNA of the CDR3: TGTGCCAGCAGCCCCGGCTACGAGCAGTACTTC. Translation: CASSPGYEQYF.

V and J are TRBV27 and TRBJ2-3, with a tentative D call TRBD2 (6 bases). This CDR3 contains 15 residues. With 3 bases removed from V and 5 bases from J, the gap between germline ends came to 15 bases. Germline CDR1 is MNHEY and CDR2 is SMNVEV (reference sequence). For the CDR3, the DNA is TGTGCCAGCAGTTTCGGCTGGGAGGACCTAGATACGCAGTATTTT. It encodes CASSFGWEDLDTQYF.

This chain links TRBV10-3 with TRBJ2-1, with TRBD2 identical over 12 bases. J lost 4 bases, V lost 3 bases, and 7 bases had no gene match. The CDR3 runs to 17 residues. CDR1 is ENHRY, CDR2 SYGVKD, per germline. The CDR3 nucleotides are TGTGCCATCAGTGACTGGACTAGCGGGATGGGGTACAATGAGCAGTTCTTC. Amino acid sequence: CAISDWTSGMGYNEQFF.

This sequence joins TRBV30 and TRBJ1-2; weak D call: TRBD1 (5 bases). The CDR3 totals 12 residues. Germline CDR1 is GTSNPN and CDR2 is SVGIG (reference sequence). V lost 2 bases to trimming and J lost 4 bases, with 8 bases between them. The CDR3 is CAWSRQIYGYTF. For the CDR3, the DNA is TGTGCCTGGAGTAGACAGATCTATGGCTACACCTTC.

Only one count was recorded for this clone. The chain combines TRBV7-9 with TRBJ2-2, with 7 bases that match TRBD2. CDR3 length equals 16 residues. The trim removed 5 bases at V and 4 bases at J, leaving 10 bases unmatched. The germline V gene has CDR1 SEHNR and CDR2 FQNEAQ (reference sequence). The CDR3 sequence: CASSLNPLASTGELFF. The CDR3 nucleotides are TGTGCCAGCAGCCTAAACCCACTAGCGTCCACCGGGGAGCTGTTTTTT.

J is TRBJ1-1 and V is TRBV7-2; D gene unclear. Trimming shortened V by 5 bases and J by 8 bases, and 18 bases separated the two germline ends. Per germline, CDR1 SGHTA and CDR2 FQGNSA. This CDR3 has 14 residues. The chain's CDR3 is CASSLTREREEAFF. The CDR3 DNA sequence: TGTGCCAGCAGCCTAACTCGAGAACGGGAGGAAGCTTTCTTT.

J is TRBJ2-7 and V is TRBV4-1; D is undetermined. In germline, CDR1 is MGHRA, CDR2 YSYEKL. Trimming cost V 2 bases and J 5 bases, with 10 bases left between them. CDR3 length equals 13 residues. CDR3 loop: CASSQLDWNEQYF. The CDR3 nucleotides are TGCGCCAGCAGCCAACTCGATTGGAACGAGCAGTACTTC.

The chain employs TRBV5-5 and TRBJ2-5, with TRBD1 matching 7 bases. The CDR3 has 14 amino acids. Trimming took 0 bases from V and 4 from J; bases not matched to a gene: 3. The germline V gene has CDR1 SGHKS and CDR2 YYEKEE (reference sequence). In DNA form, the CDR3 reads TGTGCCAGCAGCTTGGGGGACAGCGCAGAGACCCAGTACTTC. Protein sequence: CASSLGDSAETQYF.

This sequence joins TRBV28 and TRBJ1-1, with TRBD1 as a possible D gene (5 bases). V was clipped by 5 bases and J by 0 bases, with 10 bases between them. Germline-derived CDR1 and CDR2 are MDHEN and SYDVKM. This CDR3 region has 14 residues. CDR3 DNA sequence: TGTGCCAGCAGTCCAGGGTCGGTGAACACTGAAGCTTTCTTT. This encodes CASSPGSVNTEAFF.

The rearrangement links TRBV27 to TRBJ1-4; maybe TRBD1 (5 bases). Trimming pared 8 bases from V and 0 bases from J, leaving 25 bases between. Germline V gene data show CDR1 as MNHEY and CDR2 as SMNVEV (reference sequence). The length of the CDR3 is 19 residues. DNA for the CDR3: TGTGCCAGCCGCCCTATTCGGGGATTTTCGGGGGCAACTAATGAAAAACTGTTTTTT. Translating it yields CASRPIRGFSGATNEKLFF.

The chain links TRBV28 to TRBJ2-7, with 11 bases that match TRBD2. Germline CDR1 is MDHEN and CDR2 is SYDVKM. The CDR3 contains 14 residues. Losses at the gene ends were 6 bases for V and 7 bases for J; bases not matched to a gene: 8. In DNA, the CDR3 is TGTGCCAGCAGCGGACTAGCGGGCCGGTGGGAGCAGTACTTC. This gives the protein CASSGLAGRWEQYF.

The J gene is TRBJ2-7, the V gene TRBV7-9; 10 nucleotides agree with TRBD2. The trim removed 3 bases at V and 5 bases at J, leaving 4 bases unmatched. The CDR3 length is 14 residues. Germline V gene data show CDR1 as SEHNR and CDR2 as FQNEAQ (reference sequence). The CDR3 DNA reads as TGTGCCAGCAGCTTCACTAGCGGGAATCACGAGCAGTACTTC. Encoded protein: CASSFTSGNHEQYF. The full variable domain, its missing parts supplied by reference TRBV7-9 and TRBJ2-7, is DTGVSQNPRHKITKRGQNVTFRCDPISEHNRLYWYRQTLGQGPEFLTYFQNEAQLEKSRLLSDRFSAERPKGSFSTLEIQRTEQGDSAMYLCASSFTSGNHEQYFGPGTRLTVT.

This chain links TRBV9 with TRBJ2-7; 10 nucleotides line up with TRBD2. Germline loops: CDR1 SGDLS, CDR2 YYNGEE. After removal of 0 bases from V and 5 bases from J, the junction contained 8 bases not matched to a gene. This CDR3 has 16 residues. CDR3 nucleotides: TGTGCCAGCAGCGTAGAATCGACTAGCGGGTGGAACGAGCAGTACTTC. Translating gives CASSVESTSGWNEQYF.

This clone was counted only a few times. The chain has TRBV2 and TRBJ1-1; a possible D gene is TRBD1 (6 bases). Germline V gives CDR1 SNHLY, CDR2 FYNNEI. Deletions cut 4 bases from V and 3 bases from J, with 15 bases between. The CDR3 has 15 residues. The CDR3 DNA reads TGTGCCAGCAGTGGCCCTTCAGGGGTGGACACTGAAGCTTTCTTT. Amino acid sequence: CASSGPSGVDTEAFF.

The chain has TRBV6-5 and TRBJ2-7; maybe TRBD2 (5 bases). With 2 bases removed from V and 3 bases from J, the gap between germline ends came to 8 bases. CDR1 is MNHEY and CDR2 is SVGAGI in the germline V gene. The CDR3 has 13 residues. The CDR3 DNA is TGTGCCAGCAGTTACGGGAGTATCTACGAGCAGTACTTC. Its translation is CASSYGSIYEQYF.